This T cell receptor (beta chain) was recovered during a study of OX40 agonist ivuxolimab in advanced cancers. Study-level background: Previous treatment with anti-PD-1, anti-PD-L1 or anti-CTLA-4 therapy was allowed; less than 45% had received some. One patient with hepatocellular carcinoma and two with cutaneous melanoma, three in all, had partial responses.

On this clone itself: Its antigen remains unidentified.

Study conclusions and caveats: At 0.1 to 3.0 mg/kg and by week 6, CD4+ and CD8+ T cells in the blood had expanded clonally.

Clones were sequenced by immunoSEQ multiplex PCR, and TCRdb holds only the in-frame ones, with some missing. The table records around 100,000 clones, roughly 89% of them present only once. The specimen was CD4+ or CD8+ T cells sorted from blood, collected in a trial of the OX40 agonist ivuxolimab. This clonotype was sampled from an adult with an advanced solid tumor such as melanoma, head and neck, liver or kidney cancer.

The CDR3 region has the DNA TGCGCCAGCAGCTTGGATGGGCAGGTGGGAAGGCAGCCCCAGCATTTT. This encodes CASSLDGQVGRQPQHF. V and J are TRBV5-1 and TRBJ1-5; D call uncertain. CDR3 length: 16 amino acids. V gave up 0 bases and J gave up 7 bases, with 17 bases separating them. The germline CDR1 and CDR2 sequences are SGHRS and YFSETQ.